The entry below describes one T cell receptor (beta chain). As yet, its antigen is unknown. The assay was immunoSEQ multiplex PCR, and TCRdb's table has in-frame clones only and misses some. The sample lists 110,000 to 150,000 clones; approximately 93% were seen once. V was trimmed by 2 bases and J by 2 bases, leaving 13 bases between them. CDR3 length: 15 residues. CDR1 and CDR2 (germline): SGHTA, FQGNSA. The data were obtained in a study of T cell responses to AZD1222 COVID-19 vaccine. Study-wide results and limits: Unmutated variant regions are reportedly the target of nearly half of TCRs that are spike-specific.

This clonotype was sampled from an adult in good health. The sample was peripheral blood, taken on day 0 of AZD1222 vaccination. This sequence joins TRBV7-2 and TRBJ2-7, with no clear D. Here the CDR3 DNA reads TGTGCCAGCAGCTTAACGGGTTACCCGACCTACGAGCAGTACTTC. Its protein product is CASSLTGYPTYEQYF.